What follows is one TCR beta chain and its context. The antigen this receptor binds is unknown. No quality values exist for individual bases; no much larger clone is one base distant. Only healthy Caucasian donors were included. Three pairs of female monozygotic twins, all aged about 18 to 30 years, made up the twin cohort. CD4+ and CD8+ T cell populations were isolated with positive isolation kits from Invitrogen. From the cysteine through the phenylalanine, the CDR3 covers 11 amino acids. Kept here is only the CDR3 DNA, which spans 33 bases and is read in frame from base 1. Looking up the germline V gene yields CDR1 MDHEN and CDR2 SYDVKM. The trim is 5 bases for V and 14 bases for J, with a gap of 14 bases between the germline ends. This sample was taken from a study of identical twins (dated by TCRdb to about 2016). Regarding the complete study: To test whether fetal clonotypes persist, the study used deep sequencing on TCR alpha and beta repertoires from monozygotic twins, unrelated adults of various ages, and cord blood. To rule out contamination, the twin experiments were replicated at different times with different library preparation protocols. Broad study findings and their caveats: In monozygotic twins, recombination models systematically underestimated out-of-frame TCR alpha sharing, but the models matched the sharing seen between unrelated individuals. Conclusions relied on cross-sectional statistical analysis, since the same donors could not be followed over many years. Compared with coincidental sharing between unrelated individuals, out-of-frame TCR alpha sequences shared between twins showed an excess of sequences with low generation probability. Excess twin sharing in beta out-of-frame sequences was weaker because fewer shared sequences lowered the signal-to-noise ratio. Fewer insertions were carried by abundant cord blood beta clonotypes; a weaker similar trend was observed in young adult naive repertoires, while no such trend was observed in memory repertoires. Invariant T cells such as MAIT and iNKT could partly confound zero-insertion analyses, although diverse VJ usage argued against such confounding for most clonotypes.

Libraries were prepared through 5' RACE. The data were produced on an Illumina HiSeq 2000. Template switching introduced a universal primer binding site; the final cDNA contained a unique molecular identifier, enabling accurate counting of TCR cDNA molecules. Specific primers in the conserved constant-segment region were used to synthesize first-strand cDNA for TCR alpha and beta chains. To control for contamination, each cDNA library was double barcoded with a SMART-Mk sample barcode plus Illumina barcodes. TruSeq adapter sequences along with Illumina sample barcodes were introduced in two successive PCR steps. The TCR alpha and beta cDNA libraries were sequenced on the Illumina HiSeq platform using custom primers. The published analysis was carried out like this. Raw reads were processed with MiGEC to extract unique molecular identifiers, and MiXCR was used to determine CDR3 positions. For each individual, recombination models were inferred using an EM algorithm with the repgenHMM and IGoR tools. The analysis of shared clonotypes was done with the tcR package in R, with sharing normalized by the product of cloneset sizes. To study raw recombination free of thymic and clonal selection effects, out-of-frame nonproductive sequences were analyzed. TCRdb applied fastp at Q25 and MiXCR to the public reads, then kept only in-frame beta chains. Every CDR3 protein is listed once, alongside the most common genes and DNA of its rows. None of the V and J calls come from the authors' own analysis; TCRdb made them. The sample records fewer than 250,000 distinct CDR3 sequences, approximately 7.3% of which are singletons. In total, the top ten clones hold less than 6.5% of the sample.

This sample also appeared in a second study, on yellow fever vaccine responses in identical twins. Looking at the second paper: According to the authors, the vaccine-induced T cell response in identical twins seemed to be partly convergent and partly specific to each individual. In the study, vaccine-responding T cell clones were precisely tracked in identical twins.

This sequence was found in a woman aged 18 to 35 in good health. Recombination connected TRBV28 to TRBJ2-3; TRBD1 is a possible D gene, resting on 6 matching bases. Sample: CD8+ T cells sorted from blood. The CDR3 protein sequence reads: CASSRGGPRYF. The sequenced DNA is TGTGCCAGCAGTAGAGGGGGTCCCAGGTATTTT.